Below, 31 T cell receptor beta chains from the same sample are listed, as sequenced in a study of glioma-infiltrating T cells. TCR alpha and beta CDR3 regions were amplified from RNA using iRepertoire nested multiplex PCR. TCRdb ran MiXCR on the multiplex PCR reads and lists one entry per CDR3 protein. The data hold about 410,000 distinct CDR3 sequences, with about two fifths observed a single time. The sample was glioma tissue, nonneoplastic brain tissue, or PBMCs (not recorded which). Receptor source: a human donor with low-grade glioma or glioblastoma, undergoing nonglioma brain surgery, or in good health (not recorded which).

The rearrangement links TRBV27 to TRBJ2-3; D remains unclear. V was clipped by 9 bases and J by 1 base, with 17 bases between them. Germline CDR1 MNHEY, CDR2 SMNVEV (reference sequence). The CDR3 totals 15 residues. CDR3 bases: TGTGCCAGTCGGCCTGGGGTCCTGGGCACAGATACGCAGTATTTT. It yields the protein CASRPGVLGTDTQYF.

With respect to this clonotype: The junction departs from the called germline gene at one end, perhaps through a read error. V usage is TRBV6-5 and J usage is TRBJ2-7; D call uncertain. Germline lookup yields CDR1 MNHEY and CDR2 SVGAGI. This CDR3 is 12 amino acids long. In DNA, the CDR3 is TGTGCCAGCAGATACTCGCAACCCGAGCAGTACTTC. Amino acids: CASRYSQPEQYF.

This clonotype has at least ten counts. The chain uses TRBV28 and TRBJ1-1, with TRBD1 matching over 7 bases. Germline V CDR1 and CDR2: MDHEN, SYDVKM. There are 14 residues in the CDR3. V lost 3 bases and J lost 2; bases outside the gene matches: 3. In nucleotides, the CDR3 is TGTGCCAGCAGTTTTGGAGGGGGCAACACTGAAGCTTTCTTT. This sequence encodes CASSFGGGNTEAFF. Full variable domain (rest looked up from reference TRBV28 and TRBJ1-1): DVKVTQSSRYLVKRTGEKVFLECVQDMDHENMFWYRQDPGLGLRLIYFSYDVKMKEKGDIPEGYSVSREKKERFSLILESASTNQTSMYLCASSFGGGNTEAFFGQGTRLTVV.

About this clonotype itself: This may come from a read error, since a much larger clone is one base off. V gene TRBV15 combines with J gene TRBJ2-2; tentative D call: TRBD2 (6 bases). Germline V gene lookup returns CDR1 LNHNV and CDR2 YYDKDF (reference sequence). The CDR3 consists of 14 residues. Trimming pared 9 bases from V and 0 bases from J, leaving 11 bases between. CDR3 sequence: CATKEGTNTGELFF. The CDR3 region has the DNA TGTGCCACGAAGGAGGGAACGAACACCGGGGAGCTGTTTTTT.

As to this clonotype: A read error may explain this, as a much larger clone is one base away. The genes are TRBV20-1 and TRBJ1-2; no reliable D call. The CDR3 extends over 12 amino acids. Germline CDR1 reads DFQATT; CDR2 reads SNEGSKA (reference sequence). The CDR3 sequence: CSARVGPYGYAF. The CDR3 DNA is TGCAGTGCTAGAGTTGGGCCCTATGGCTACGCCTTC.

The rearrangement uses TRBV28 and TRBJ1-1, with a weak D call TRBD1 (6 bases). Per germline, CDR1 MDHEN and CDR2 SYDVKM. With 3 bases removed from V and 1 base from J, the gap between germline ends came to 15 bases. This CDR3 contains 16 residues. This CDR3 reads CASSFPGAGENTEAFF. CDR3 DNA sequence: TGTGCCAGCAGTTTCCCGGGGGCCGGGGAGAACACTGAAGCTTTCTTT.

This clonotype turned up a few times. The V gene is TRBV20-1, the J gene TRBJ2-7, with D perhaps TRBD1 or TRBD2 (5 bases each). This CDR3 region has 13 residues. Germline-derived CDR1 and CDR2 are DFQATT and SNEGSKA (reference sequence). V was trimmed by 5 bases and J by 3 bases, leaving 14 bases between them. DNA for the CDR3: TGCAGTGCTTTCCTTCCGGGACGCTACGAGCAGTACTTC. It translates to CSAFLPGRYEQYF.

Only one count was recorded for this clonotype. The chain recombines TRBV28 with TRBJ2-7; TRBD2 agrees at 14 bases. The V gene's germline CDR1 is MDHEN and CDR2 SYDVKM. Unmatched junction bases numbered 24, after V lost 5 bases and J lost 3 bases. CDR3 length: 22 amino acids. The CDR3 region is CASSPAMLAPGGLAGDGYEQYF. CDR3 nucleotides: TGTGCCAGCAGTCCTGCAATGTTAGCTCCGGGGGGACTAGCGGGAGACGGCTACGAGCAGTACTTC.

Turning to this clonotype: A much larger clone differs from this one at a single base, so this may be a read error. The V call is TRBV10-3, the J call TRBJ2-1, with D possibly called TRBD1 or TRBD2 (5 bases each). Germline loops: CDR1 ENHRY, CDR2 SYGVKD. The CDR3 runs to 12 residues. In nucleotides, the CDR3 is TGTGCCAGCAGTTTCTATTGGGACCAAGAGTTCTTC. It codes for CASSFYWDQEFF.

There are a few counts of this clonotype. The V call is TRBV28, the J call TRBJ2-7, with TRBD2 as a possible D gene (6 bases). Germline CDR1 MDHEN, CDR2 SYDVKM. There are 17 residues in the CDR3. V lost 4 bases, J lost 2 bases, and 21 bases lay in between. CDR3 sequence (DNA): TGTGCCAGCAGTTCGGCCACGTATAGCGGAGGGGCCTACGAGCAGTACTTC. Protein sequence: CASSSATYSGGAYEQYF.

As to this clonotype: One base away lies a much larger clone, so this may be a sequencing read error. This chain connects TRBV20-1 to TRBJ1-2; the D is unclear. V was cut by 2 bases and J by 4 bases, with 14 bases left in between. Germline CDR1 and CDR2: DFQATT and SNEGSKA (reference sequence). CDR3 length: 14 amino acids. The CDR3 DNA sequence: TGCAGTGCTAGACCCCCCGGGCTGGTCTATGGCTACACCTTC. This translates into CSARPPGLVYGYTF.

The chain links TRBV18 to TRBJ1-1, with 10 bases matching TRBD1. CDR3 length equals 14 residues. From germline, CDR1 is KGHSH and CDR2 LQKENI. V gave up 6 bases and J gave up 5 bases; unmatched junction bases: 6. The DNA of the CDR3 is TGTGCCAGCTCGCTCCGGGACAGGGGTACTGAAGCTTTCTTT. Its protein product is CASSLRDRGTEAFF.

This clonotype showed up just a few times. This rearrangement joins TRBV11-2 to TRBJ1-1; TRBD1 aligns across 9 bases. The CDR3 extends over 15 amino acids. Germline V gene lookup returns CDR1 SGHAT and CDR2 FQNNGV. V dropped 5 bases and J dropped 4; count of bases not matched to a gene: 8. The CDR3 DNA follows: TGTGCCAGCAGCATAGGGACAGGGAGGGGCACTGAAGCTTTCTTT. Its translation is CASSIGTGRGTEAFF. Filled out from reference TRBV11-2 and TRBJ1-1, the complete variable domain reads EAGVAQSPRYKIIEKRQSVAFWCNPISGHATLYWYQQILGQGPKLLIQFQNNGVVDDSQLPKDRFSAERLKGVDSTLKIQPAKLEDSAVYLCASSIGTGRGTEAFFGQGTRLTVV.

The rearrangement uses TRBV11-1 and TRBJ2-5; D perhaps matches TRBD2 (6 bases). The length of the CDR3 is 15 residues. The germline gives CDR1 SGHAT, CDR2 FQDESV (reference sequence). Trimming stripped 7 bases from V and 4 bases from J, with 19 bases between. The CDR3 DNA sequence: TGTGCCAGCATCCTACGAAGGGACTTCCGAGAGACCCAGTACTTC. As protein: CASILRRDFRETQYF.

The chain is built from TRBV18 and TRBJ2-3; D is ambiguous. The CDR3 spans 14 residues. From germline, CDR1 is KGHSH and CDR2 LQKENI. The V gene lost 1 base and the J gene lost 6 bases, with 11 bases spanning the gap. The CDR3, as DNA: TGTGCCAGCTCACCACGAGAGGTTCAGGATACGCAGTATTTT. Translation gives CASSPREVQDTQYF.

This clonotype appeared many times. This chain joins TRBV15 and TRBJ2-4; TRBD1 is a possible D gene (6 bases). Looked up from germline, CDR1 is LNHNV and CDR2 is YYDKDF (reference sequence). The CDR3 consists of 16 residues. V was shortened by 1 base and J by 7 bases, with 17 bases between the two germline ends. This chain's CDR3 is CATSRASNRVGNIQYF. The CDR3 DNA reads TGTGCCACCAGCAGAGCCTCAAACAGGGTTGGGAACATTCAGTACTTC.

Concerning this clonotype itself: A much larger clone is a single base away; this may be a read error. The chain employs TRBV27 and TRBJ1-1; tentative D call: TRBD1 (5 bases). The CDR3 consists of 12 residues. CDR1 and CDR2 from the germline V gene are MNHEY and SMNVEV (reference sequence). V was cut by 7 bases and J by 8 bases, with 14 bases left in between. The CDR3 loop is CASKGRASEAFF. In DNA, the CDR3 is TGTGCCAGCAAGGGACGGGCCTCCGAAGCTTTCTTT.

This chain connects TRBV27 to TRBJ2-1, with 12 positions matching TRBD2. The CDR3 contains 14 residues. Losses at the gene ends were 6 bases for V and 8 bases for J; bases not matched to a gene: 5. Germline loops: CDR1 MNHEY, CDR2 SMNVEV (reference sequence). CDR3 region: CASSPLAGGDEQFF. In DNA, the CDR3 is TGTGCCAGCAGCCCACTAGCGGGAGGCGATGAGCAGTTCTTC.

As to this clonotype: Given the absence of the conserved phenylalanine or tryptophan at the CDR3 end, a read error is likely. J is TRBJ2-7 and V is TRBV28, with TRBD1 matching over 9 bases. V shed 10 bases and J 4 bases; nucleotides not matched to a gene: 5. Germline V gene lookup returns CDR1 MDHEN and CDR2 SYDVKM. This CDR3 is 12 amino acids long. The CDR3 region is CATRDRVYEQYL. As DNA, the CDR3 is TGTGCCACCCGGGACAGGGTTTACGAGCAGTACCTC.

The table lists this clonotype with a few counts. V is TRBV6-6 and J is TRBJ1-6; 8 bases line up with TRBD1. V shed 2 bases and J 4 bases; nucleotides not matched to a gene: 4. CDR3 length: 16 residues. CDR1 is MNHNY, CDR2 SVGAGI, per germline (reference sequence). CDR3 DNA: TGTGCCAGCAGTTACGGGGACAGGACATATAATTCACCCCTCCACTTT. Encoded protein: CASSYGDRTYNSPLHF.

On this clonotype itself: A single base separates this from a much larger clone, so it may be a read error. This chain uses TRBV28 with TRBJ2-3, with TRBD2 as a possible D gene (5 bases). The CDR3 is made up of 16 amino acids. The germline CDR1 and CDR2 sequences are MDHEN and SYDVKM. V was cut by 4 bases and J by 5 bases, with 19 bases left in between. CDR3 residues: CASSSADRPSVDTQYF. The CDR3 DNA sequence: TGTGCCAGCAGTTCAGCGGACCGGCCCTCGGTAGATACGCAGTATTTT.

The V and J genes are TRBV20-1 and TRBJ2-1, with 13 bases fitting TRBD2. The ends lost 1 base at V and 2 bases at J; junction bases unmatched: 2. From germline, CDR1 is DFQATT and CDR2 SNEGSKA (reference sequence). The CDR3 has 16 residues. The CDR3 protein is CSARGTSGRAYNEQFF. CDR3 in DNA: TGCAGTGCTAGAGGTACTAGCGGGAGGGCCTACAATGAGCAGTTCTTC.

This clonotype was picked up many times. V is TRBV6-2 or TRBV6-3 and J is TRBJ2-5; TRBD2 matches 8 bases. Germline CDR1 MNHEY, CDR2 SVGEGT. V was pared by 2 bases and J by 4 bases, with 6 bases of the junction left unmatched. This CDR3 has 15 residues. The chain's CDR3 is CASSYPGLAGETQYF. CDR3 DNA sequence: TGTGCCAGCAGTTACCCAGGACTAGCAGGAGAGACCCAGTACTTC.

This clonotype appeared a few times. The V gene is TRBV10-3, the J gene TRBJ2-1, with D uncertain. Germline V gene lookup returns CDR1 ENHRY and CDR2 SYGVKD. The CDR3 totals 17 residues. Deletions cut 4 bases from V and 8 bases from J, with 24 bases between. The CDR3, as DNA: TGTGCCATCAGTGGGCCCCGTTCCGGACCCGTCGGCTATGAGCAGTTCTTC. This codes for CAISGPRSGPVGYEQFF.

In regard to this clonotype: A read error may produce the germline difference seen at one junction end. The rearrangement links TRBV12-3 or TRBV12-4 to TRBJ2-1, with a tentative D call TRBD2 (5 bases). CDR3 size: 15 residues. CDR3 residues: CASCGSDSSYIEQFF. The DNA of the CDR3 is TGTGCCAGCTGCGGGTCGGATAGCTCCTACATTGAGCAGTTCTTC.

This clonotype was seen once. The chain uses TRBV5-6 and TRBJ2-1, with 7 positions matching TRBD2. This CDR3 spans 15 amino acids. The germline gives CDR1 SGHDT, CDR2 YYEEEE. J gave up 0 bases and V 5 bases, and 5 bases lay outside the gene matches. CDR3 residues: CASRSQRDSYNEQFF. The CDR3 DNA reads TGTGCCAGCAGATCTCAGCGGGACTCCTACAATGAGCAGTTCTTC.

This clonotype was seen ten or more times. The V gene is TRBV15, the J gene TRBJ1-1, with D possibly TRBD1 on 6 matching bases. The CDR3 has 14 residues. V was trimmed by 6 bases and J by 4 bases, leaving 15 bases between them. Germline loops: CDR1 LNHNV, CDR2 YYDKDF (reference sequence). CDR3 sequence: CATRNLAGATEAFF. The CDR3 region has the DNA TGTGCCACCAGAAACCTGGCAGGGGCCACTGAAGCTTTCTTT.

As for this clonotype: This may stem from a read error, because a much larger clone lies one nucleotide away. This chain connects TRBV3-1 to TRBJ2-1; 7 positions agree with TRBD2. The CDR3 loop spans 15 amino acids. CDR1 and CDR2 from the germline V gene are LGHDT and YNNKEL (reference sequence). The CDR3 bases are TGTGCCAGCAGTTACCCCCGGGAGGTTATCGATGAGCAGTCCTTC. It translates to CASSYPREVIDEQSF.

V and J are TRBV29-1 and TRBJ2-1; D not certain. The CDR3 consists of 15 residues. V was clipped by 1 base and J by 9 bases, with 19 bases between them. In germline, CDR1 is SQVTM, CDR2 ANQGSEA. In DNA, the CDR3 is TGCAGCGTTGAAGTAAACTTTAGGACGGGCGGTGAGCAGTTCTTC. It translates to CSVEVNFRTGGEQFF.

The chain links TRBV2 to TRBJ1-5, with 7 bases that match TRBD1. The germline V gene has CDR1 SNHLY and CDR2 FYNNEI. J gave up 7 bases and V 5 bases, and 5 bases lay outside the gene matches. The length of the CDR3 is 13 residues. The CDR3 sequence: CASSKGQSQPQHF. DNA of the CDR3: TGTGCCAGCAGTAAGGGACAGTCCCAGCCCCAGCATTTT.

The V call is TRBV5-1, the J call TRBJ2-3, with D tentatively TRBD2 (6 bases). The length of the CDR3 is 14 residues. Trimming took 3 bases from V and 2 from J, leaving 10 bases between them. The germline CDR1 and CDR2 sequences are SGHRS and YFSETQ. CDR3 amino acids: CASSSWRDTDTQYF. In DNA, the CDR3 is TGCGCCAGCAGCTCGTGGCGGGACACAGATACGCAGTATTTT.